The 15 T cell receptor beta chains reported below all come from one sample, sequenced in a study of control samples from healthy donors and cancer patients. Some clones are missing from TCRdb's copy, which holds only in-frame ones; the method was immunoSEQ multiplex PCR. The repertoire holds some 150,000 clones, with around 96% as singletons. The sequencing sample was made of blood. The receptors derive from a man aged 35 to 55 in good health.

The CDR3 DNA reads as TGTGCCAGCAGCTTAAGTAGGGGGGCGAACACTGAAGCTTTCTTT. Translation: CASSLSRGANTEAFF. The chain couples TRBV7-2 to TRBJ1-1; D is possibly TRBD1 (6 bases). V was trimmed by 2 bases and J by 1 base, leaving 11 bases between them. CDR1 is SGHTA and CDR2 is FQGNSA in the germline V gene. CDR3 length: 15 residues.

The gene calls are TRBV20-1 and TRBJ2-1; D perhaps matches TRBD2 (6 bases). Germline CDR1 is DFQATT and CDR2 is SNEGSKA (reference sequence). CDR3 length equals 11 residues. V lost 5 bases and J lost 12, with 14 bases in between. CDR3 residues: CSASPGTGQFF. For the CDR3, the DNA is TGCAGTGCTTCCCCCGGGACTGGGCAGTTCTTC.

J is TRBJ1-1 and V is TRBV5-1; D call uncertain. CDR1 and CDR2 from the germline V gene are SGHRS and YFSETQ. Deletions cut 2 bases from V and 2 bases from J, with 7 bases between. The length of the CDR3 is 13 residues. The CDR3 is CASSLGLNTEAFF. The DNA for the CDR3 is TGCGCCAGCAGCTTAGGCCTCAACACTGAAGCTTTCTTT.

J is TRBJ2-3 and V is TRBV19; 7 nucleotides line up with TRBD2. The V gene end was trimmed by 7 bases and the J gene end by 1 base; junction bases not matched to a gene: 14. This CDR3 is 17 amino acids long. The germline gives CDR1 LNHDA, CDR2 SQIVND (reference sequence). This CDR3 is CASTRGHERGRTDTQYF. The CDR3 DNA is TGTGCCAGTACCCGCGGGCACGAGCGGGGCCGCACAGATACGCAGTATTTT.

The chain has TRBV9 and TRBJ1-1; D might be TRBD1 (5 bases). Between the trimmed V and J ends, which lost 2 bases and 2 bases, there was a span of 7 bases. Germline V gene lookup returns CDR1 SGDLS and CDR2 YYNGEE. The CDR3 runs 13 residues. CDR3 DNA: TGTGCCAGCAGCGTGGGGGACAACACTGAAGCTTTCTTT. It specifies CASSVGDNTEAFF.

This clone has a single count. V usage is TRBV7-9 and J usage is TRBJ2-7; maybe TRBD1 (5 bases). Trimming shortened V by 4 bases and J by 9 bases, and 16 bases separated the two germline ends. The CDR3 consists of 13 residues. Germline V gives CDR1 SEHNR, CDR2 FQNEAQ (reference sequence). In DNA, the CDR3 is TGTGCCAGCAGCTACCCAGGGTCCCAAGGGCAGTACTTC. It codes for CASSYPGSQGQYF.

CDR3 in amino acids: CAISELRGPYTDTQYF. For the CDR3, the DNA is TGTGCCATCAGTGAGTTGCGAGGCCCTTACACAGATACGCAGTATTTT. The J gene is TRBJ2-3, the V gene TRBV10-3; D unresolved. Germline lookup yields CDR1 ENHRY and CDR2 SYGVKD. Trimming shortened V by 1 base and J by 2 bases, and 13 bases separated the two germline ends. This CDR3 is built from 16 residues.

The V call is TRBV28, the J call TRBJ2-7; D is possibly TRBD1 or TRBD2 (6 bases each). Trimming stripped 4 bases from V and 6 bases from J, with 16 bases between. The V gene's germline CDR1 is MDHEN and CDR2 SYDVKM. CDR3 size: 14 residues. The CDR3 sequence is CASSSRGGRIEQYF. CDR3 bases: TGTGCCAGCAGTTCCCGAGGGGGGAGGATCGAGCAGTACTTC.

The rearrangement joins TRBV18 to TRBJ1-1; D is uncertain. This CDR3 is 14 amino acids long. Germline assignment: CDR1 KGHSH and CDR2 LQKENI. V was pared by 2 bases and J by 1 base, with 8 bases between. Here the CDR3 DNA reads TGTGCCAGCTCACCAGCCAGGTCGAACACTGAAGCTTTCTTT. Translating it yields CASSPARSNTEAFF.

The V gene is TRBV12-3 or TRBV12-4, the J gene TRBJ1-3; no clear D gene. Trimming pared 4 bases from V and 4 bases from J, leaving 2 bases between. CDR3 length: 11 residues. CDR3: CASSSGNTIYF. CDR3 sequence (DNA): TGTGCCAGCAGTTCAGGAAACACCATATATTTT.

The chain uses TRBV9 and TRBJ1-6, with a tentative D call TRBD1 (6 bases). The CDR3 is made up of 13 amino acids. CDR1 and CDR2 (germline): SGDLS, YYNGEE. V was clipped by 4 bases and J by 10 bases, with 12 bases between them. CDR3 protein: CASSPRDTSPLHF. CDR3 nucleotide sequence: TGTGCCAGCAGCCCGAGGGACACCTCACCCCTCCACTTT.

The rearrangement links TRBV27 to TRBJ1-6; D unresolved. V gave up 2 bases and J gave up 7 bases, with 3 bases separating them. CDR1 and CDR2 from the germline V gene are MNHEY and SMNVEV (reference sequence). This CDR3 contains 12 residues. The CDR3 loop reads CASSLRNSPLHF. The CDR3 nucleotides read TGTGCCAGCAGTTTAAGAAATTCACCCCTCCACTTT.

The rearrangement links TRBV24-1 to TRBJ1-5; D possibly corresponds to TRBD1 (6 bases). V lost 3 bases and J 5 bases, leaving 19 bases between the germline ends. In germline, CDR1 is KGHDR, CDR2 SFDVKD. The CDR3 has 17 amino acids. CDR3 protein: CATSDPKGLTGDQPQHF. Here the CDR3 DNA reads TGTGCCACCAGTGATCCCAAGGGGCTGACAGGCGATCAGCCCCAGCATTTT.

This rearrangement joins TRBV6-5 to TRBJ1-2, with D possibly TRBD1 on 5 matching bases. Trimming stripped 1 base from V and 7 bases from J, with 10 bases between. CDR1 is MNHEY and CDR2 is SVGAGI in the germline V gene. The CDR3 is 13 residues long. The CDR3 DNA sequence: TGTGCCAGCAGTTACTGGCAGAGGGGTGGCTACACCTTC. Translation gives CASSYWQRGGYTF.

The chain uses TRBV5-1 and TRBJ2-7, with D unclear. The CDR3 covers 12 residues. CDR1 is SGHRS, CDR2 YFSETQ, per germline. The V end lost 2 bases, the J end lost 3 bases, and 6 bases lay between the germline ends. The chain's CDR3 is CASSFIGYEQYF. As DNA, the CDR3 is TGCGCCAGCAGCTTCATAGGCTACGAGCAGTACTTC.